This T cell receptor (beta chain) was captured by sequencing in a study of blood T cell repertoires in COVID-19. The wider study: Acute and convalescent COVID-19 specimens originated in the United States, Italy and Spain. In each case, the material was cDNA or gDNA derived from T cells, B-cell-depleted T cells, or PBMCs.

Germline assignment: CDR1 SEHNR and CDR2 FQNEAQ (reference sequence). V gave up 2 bases and J gave up 3 bases, with 13 bases separating them. This CDR3 comprises 15 residues. As originally analysed: Quantification of nucleated cells was approximated via reference gene primer amplification. Clones were read by immunoSEQ multiplex PCR, and TCRdb kept only the in-frame ones, dropping some. That table supplies the V and J calls and clone size; D and trimming were determined from the DNA. The sample carries more than 90,000 clones, roughly nine tenths recorded once. The chain is built from TRBV7-9 and TRBJ1-1; the D gene is possibly TRBD1 (5 bases). This TCR was recovered from a man in his 70s who had recovered from COVID-19. Sequencing was done on a sample of peripheral blood. CDR3 DNA sequence: TGTGCCAGCAGCTTATGGGCGGGAGGGGACACTGAAGCTTTCTTT. Translated: CASSLWAGGDTEAFF.